This TCR beta chain derives from a study of cytomegalovirus exposure and HLA in healthy donors. Study-level results: Because they were indistinguishable, some V segments, including TRBV6-2 and TRBV6-3, were excluded. Highest at DRB1 and lowest at HLA-C, TCR association rates differed among HLA loci in a later analysis.

The CDR3 has 17 residues. Germline-derived CDR1 and CDR2 are SNHLY and FYNNEI. Germline trimming cut 7 bases from V and 3 bases from J; bases unmatched to any gene: 12. 60 Vbeta and 13 Jbeta primers were used in PCR. Per the original methods: About 11 million shared chains were among the roughly 80 million unique TCR beta chains that a later analysis counted. Data came from immunoSEQ multiplex PCR; TCRdb stores just in-frame clones and leaves some out. Clone size and the V and J calls come from that table; the DNA yielded D and trimming. The table lists roughly 110,000 clones, 55% to 65% of them singletons. This clone was counted a few times. The antigen is unknown.

The chain combines TRBV2 with TRBJ2-6; 7 nucleotides align to TRBD1. The sequence came from a woman between 25 and 40 years old in good health and CMV-seronegative. Sequenced input: PBMCs. As DNA, the CDR3 is TGTGCCAGCATCGCATCTACAGGGGCCTTTGGGGCCAACGTCCTGACTTTC. It is translated as CASIASTGAFGANVLTF. Drawing the rest from reference TRBV2 and TRBJ2-6, the complete variable domain is EPEVTQTPSHQVTQMGQEVILRCVPISNHLYFYWYRQILGQKVEFLVSFYNNEISEKSEIFDDQFSVERPDGSNFTLKIRSTKLEDSAMYFCASIASTGAFGANVLTFGAGSRLTVL.